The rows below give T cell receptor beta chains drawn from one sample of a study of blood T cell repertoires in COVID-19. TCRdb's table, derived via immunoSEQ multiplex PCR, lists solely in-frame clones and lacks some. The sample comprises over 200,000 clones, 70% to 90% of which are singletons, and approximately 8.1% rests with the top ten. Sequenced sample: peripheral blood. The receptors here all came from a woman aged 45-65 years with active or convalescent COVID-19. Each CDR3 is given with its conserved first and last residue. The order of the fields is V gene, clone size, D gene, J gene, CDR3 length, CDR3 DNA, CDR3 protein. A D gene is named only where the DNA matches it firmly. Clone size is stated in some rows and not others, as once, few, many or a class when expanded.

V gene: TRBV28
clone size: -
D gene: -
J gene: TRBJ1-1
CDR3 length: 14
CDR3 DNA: TGTGCCAGCAGTCCCCCGGGGGAGGTTACTGAAGCTTTCTTT
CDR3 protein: CASSPPGEVTEAFF

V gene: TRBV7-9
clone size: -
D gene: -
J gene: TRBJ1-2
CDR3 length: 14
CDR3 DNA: TGTGCCAGCAGCTTAGGTTCCCAGGGGTATGGCTACACCTTC
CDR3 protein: CASSLGSQGYGYTF

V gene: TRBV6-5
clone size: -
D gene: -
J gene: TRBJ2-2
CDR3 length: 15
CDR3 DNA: TGTGCCAGCAGTCCCTGGGCGGGCGTCCCCGGGGAGCTGTTTTTT
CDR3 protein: CASSPWAGVPGELFF

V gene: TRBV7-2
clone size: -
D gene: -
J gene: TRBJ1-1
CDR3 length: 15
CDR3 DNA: TGTGCCAGCAGCTTAGCGAGGGGGATGAACACTGAAGCTTTCTTT
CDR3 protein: CASSLARGMNTEAFF

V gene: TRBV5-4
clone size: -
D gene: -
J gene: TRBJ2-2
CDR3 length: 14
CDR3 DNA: TGTGCCAGCAGCGGGGGCTTAGACACCGGGGAGCTGTTTTTT
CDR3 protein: CASSGGLDTGELFF

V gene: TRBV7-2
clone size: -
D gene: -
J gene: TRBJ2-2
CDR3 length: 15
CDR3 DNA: TGTGCCAGCAGCCTACAGGGTAGAGGGACCGGGGAGCTGTTTTTT
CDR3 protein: CASSLQGRGTGELFF

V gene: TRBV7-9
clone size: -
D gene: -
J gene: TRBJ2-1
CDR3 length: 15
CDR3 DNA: TGTGCCAGCAGCTTACGGAGGAGCTCCTACAATGAGCAGTTCTTC
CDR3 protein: CASSLRRSSYNEQFF

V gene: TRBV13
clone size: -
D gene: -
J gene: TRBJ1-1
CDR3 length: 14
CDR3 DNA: TGTGCCAGCAGCTTAGAGACAGAGTACACTGAAGCTTTCTTT
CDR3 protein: CASSLETEYTEAFF

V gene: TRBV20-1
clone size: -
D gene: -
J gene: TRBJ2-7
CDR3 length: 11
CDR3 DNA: TGCAGTGCTAGATATCAGTACGAGCAGTACTTC
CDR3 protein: CSARYQYEQYF

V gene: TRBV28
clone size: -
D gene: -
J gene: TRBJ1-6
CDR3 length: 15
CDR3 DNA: TGTGCCAGCAGGTCGGCGACAGAAGGCCATTCACCCCTCCACTTT
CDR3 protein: CASRSATEGHSPLHF

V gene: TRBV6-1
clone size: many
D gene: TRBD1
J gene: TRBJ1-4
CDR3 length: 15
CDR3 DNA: TGTGCCAGCAGTGAAGAGGCAGGGGGGAATGAAAAACTGTTTTTT
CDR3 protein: CASSEEAGGNEKLFF

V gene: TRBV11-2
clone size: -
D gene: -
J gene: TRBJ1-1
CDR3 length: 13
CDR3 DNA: TGTGCCAGCAGCTTAACCAGGGGAGCTGAAGCTTTCTTT
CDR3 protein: CASSLTRGAEAFF

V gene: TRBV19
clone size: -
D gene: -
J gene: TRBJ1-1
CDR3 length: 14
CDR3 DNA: TGTGCCAGTAGTATAGGGCAGCGGAACACTGAAGCTTTCTTT
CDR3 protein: CASSIGQRNTEAFF

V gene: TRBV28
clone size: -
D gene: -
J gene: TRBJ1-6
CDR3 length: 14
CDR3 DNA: TGTGCCAGCAGCCCGGGATCCACGGGATCACCCCTCCACTTT
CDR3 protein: CASSPGSTGSPLHF

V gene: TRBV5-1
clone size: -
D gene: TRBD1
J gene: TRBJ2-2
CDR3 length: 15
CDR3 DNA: TGCGCCAGCAGCGTCCGGGACAGGGTCGCCGGGGAGCTGTTTTTT
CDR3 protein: CASSVRDRVAGELFF

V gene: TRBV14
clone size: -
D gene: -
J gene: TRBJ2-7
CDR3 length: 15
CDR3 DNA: TGTGCCAGCAGCCAAGATAGTCGCTACTCCTACGAGCAGTACTTC
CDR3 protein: CASSQDSRYSYEQYF

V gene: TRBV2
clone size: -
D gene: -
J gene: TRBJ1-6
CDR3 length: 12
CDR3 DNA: TGTGCCAGCACCCAGGGAGGCTCACCCCTCCACTTT
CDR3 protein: CASTQGGSPLHF

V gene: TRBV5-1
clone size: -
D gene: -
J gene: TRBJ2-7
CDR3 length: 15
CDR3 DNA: TGCGCCAGCAGACGTGGGCAGATTACTGGCTACGAGCAGTACTTC
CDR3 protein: CASRRGQITGYEQYF

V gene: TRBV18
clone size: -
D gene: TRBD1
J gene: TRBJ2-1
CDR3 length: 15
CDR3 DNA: TGTGCCAGCTCGCCCCGGGACAGGGATCACAATGAGCAGTTCTTC
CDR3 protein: CASSPRDRDHNEQFF

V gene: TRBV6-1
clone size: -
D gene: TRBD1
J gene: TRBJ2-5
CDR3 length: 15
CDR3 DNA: TGTGCCAGCAGTGAGCGGCCAGGGGGCAGAGAGACCCAGTACTTC
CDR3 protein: CASSERPGGRETQYF

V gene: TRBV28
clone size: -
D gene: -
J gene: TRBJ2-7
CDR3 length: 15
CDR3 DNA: TGTGCCAGCAGTTTGCGGTGGAGGCAAGCCTACGAGCAGTACTTC
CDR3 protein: CASSLRWRQAYEQYF

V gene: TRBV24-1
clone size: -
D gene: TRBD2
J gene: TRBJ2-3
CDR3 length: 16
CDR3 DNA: TGTGCCACCAGTGATTTGATAGCGGGGGACACAGATACGCAGTATTTT
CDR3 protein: CATSDLIAGDTDTQYF

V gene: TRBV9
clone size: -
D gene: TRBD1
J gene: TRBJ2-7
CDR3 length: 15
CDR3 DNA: TGTGCCAGCAGCCCCTTAGGGGCAGGGGGCTACGAGCAGTACTTC
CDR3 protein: CASSPLGAGGYEQYF

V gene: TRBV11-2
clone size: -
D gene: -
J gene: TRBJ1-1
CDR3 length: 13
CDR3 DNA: TGTGCCAGCACCCCGCTCGGGAACACTGAAGCTTTCTTT
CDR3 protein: CASTPLGNTEAFF

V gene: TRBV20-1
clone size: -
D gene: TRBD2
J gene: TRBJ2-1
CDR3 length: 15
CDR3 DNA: TGCAGTGCTAGTCCGGGACTAGCGGGTTACAATGAGCAGTTCTTC
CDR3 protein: CSASPGLAGYNEQFF

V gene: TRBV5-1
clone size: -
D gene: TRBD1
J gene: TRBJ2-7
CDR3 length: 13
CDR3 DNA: TGCGCCAGCAGCCAGGACAGGGGCTACGAGCAGTACTTC
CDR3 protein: CASSQDRGYEQYF

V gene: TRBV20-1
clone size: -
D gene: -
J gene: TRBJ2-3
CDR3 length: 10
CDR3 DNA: TGCAGTGCCACAGAGGGTACGCAGTATTTT
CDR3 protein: CSATEGTQYF

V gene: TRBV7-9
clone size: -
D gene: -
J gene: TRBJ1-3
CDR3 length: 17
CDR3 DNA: TGTGCCAGCAGCTTATCCCCGACAGCTAGCTCTGGAAACACCATATATTTT
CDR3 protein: CASSLSPTASSGNTIYF

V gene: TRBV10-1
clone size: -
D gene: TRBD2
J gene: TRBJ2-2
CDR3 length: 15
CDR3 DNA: TGCGCCAGCAGTCAATTAGCGGGAGTCACCGGGGAGCTGTTTTTT
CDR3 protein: CASSQLAGVTGELFF

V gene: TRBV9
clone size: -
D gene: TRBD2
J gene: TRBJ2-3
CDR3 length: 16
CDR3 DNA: TGTGCCAGCAGCGCCACGATGAGCGGGGGCACAGATACGCAGTATTTT
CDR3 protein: CASSATMSGGTDTQYF

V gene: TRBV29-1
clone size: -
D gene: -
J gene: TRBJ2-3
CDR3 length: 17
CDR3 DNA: TGCAGCGTTGGTCCAGGGGGGATAACAACTAGCACAGATACGCAGTATTTT
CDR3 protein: CSVGPGGITTSTDTQYF

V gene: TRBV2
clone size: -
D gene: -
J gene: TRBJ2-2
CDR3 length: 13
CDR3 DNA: TGTGCCAGCGGCGGGATATACACCGGGGAGCTGTTTTTT
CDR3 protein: CASGGIYTGELFF

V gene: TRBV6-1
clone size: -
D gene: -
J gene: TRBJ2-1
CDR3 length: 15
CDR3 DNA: TGTGCCAGCAGTGACATTGCAGGTTCCTACAATGAGCAGTTCTTC
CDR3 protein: CASSDIAGSYNEQFF

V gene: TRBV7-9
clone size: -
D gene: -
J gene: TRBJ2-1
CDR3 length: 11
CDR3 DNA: TGTGCCAGCAGCCCCTGGACAGAGCAGTTCTTC
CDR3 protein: CASSPWTEQFF

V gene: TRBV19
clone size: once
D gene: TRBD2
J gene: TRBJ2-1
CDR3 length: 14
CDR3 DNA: TGTGCCAGCGCAGGACTAGCGGGGTACAATGAGCAGTTCTTC
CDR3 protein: CASAGLAGYNEQFF

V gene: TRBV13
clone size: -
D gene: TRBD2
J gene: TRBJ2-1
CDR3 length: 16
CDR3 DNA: TGTGCCAGCAGCTTAGGGAGCCTATCGGGAGGCCGGGAGCAGTTCTTC
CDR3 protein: CASSLGSLSGGREQFF

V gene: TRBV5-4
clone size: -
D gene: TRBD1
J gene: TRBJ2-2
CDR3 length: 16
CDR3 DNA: TGTGCCAGCAGCGGCCGGGACAGGGGGCGAGCCGGGGAGCTGTTTTTT
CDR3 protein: CASSGRDRGRAGELFF

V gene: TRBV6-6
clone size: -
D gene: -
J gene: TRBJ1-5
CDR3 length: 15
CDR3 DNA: TGTGCCAGCAGTCTCAAGGGGTATAGCAATCAGCCCCAGCATTTT
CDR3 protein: CASSLKGYSNQPQHF

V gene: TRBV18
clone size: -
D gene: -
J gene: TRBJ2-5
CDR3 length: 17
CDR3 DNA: TGTGCCAGCTCACCTCCCGGGGGCCGGGACAGTCAAGAGACCCAGTACTTC
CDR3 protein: CASSPPGGRDSQETQYF

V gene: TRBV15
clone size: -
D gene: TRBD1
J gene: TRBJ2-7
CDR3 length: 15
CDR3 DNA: TGTGCCACCAGCAGAGTGGGTGGGACAGGGGAAGAGCAGTACTTC
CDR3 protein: CATSRVGGTGEEQYF

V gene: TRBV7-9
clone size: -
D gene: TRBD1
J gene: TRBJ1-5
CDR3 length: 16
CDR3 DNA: TGTGCCAGCAGCTCTTACCCTGACAGGGATACTCAGCCCCAGCATTTT
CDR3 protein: CASSSYPDRDTQPQHF

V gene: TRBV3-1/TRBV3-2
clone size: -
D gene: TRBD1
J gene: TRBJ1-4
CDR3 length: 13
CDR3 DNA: TGTGCCAGCAGCGTGACCCAGGGGGGAAAACTGTTTTTT
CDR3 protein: CASSVTQGGKLFF

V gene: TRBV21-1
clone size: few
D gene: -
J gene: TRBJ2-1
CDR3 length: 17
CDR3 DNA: TGTGCCAACCCGCGGGGACTAGCGAGGTCCTTGGGGAATGAGCAGTTCTTC
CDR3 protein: CANPRGLARSLGNEQFF

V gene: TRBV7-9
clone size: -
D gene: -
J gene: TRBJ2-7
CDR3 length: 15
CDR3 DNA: TGTGCCAGCAGCCTAAGGGACTCCCTCCCGGGCGAGCAGTACTTC
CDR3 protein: CASSLRDSLPGEQYF

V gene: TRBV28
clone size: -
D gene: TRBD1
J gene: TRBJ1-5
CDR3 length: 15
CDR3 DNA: TGTGCCAGCAGTTCCCCGGGACAGGGCCATCAGCCCCAGCATTTT
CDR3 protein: CASSSPGQGHQPQHF

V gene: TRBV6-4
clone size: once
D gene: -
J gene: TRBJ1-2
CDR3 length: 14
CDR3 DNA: TGTGCCAGCAGGTCCCCGACAGTTACCTATGGCTACACCTTC
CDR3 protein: CASRSPTVTYGYTF

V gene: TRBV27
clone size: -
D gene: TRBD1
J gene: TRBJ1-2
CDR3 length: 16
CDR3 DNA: TGTGCCAGCAGTTCTAGACAGGGTGGGGATAGATATGGCTACACCTTC
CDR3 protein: CASSSRQGGDRYGYTF

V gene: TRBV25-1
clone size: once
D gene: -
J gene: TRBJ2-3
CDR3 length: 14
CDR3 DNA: TGTGCCAGCAGTGAACTGCAGGGCCCAGATACGCAGTATTTT
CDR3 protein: CASSELQGPDTQYF

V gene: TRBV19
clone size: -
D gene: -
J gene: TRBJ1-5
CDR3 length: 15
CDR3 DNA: TGTGCCAGTAGTGGAAGGGGAATCTTCAATCAGCCCCAGCATTTT
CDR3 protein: CASSGRGIFNQPQHF

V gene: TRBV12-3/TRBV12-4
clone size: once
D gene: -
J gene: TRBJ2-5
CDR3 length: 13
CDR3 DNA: TGTGCCAGCAGCCAGCGGGCTGGGGAGACCCAGTACTTC
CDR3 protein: CASSQRAGETQYF

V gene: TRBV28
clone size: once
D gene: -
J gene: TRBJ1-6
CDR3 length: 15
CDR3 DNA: TGTGCCAGCTCGCGGTCGGGACTCGGGAATTCACCCCTCCACTTT
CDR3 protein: CASSRSGLGNSPLHF

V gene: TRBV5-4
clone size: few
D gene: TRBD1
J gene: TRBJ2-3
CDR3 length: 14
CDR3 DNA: TGTGCCAGCAGCTTGGGACAGGGGTCAGATACGCAGTATTTT
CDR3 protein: CASSLGQGSDTQYF

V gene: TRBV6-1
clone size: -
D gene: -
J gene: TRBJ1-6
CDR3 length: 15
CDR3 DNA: TGTGCCAGCAGTGAAGCTTTAAGAGGGAGTTCACCCCTCCACTTT
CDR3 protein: CASSEALRGSSPLHF

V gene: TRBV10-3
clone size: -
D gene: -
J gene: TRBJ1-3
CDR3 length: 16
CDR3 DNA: TGTGCCATCAGTGAGTCGGCAGGGTTCTCTGGAAACACCATATATTTT
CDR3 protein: CAISESAGFSGNTIYF